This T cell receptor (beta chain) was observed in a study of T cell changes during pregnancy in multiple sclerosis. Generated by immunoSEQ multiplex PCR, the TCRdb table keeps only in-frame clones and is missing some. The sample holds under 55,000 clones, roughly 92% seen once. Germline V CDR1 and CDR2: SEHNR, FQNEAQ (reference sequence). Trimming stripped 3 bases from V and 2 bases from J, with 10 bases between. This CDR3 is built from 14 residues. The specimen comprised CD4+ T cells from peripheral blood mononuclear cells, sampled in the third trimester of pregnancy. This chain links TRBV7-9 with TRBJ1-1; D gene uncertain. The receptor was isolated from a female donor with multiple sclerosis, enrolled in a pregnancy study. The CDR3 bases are TGTGCCAGCAGCTTCCCAGGCCCCAACACTGAAGCTTTCTTT. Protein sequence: CASSFPGPNTEAFF. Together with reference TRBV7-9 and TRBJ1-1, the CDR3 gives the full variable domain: DTGVSQNPRHKITKRGQNVTFRCDPISEHNRLYWYRQTLGQGPEFLTYFQNEAQLEKSRLLSDRFSAERPKGSFSTLEIQRTEQGDSAMYLCASSFPGPNTEAFFGQGTRLTVV.